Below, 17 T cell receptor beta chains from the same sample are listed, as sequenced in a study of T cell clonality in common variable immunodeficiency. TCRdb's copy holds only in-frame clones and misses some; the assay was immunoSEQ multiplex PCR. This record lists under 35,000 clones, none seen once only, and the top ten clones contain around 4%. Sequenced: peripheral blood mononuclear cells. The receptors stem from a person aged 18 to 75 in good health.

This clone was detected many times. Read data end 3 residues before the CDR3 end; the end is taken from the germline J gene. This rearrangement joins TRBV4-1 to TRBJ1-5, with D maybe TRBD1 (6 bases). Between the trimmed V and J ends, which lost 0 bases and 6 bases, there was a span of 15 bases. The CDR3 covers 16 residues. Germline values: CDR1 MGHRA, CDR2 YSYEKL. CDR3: CASSQELTGFGQPQHF. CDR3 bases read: TGCGCCAGCAGCCAAGAGTTAACAGGGTTTGGTCAGCCC.

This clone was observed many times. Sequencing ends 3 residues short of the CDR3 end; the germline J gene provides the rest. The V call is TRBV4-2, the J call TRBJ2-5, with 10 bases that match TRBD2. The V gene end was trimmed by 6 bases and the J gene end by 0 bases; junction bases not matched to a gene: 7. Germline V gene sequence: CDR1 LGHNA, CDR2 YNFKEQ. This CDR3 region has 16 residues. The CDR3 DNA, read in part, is TGTGCCAGCAGGGTGGGGCTAGCGGGAGACCAAGAGACC. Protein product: CASRVGLAGDQET. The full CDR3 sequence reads CASRVGLAGDQETQYF.

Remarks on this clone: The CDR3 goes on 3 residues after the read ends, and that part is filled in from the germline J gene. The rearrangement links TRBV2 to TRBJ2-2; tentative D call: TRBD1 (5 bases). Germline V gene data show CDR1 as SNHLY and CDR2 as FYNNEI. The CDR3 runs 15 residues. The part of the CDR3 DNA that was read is TGTGCCAGCACCCGAACCAGGGTGGCTAATGAAAAG. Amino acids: CASTRTRVANEK. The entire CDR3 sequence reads CASTRTRVANEKLFF.

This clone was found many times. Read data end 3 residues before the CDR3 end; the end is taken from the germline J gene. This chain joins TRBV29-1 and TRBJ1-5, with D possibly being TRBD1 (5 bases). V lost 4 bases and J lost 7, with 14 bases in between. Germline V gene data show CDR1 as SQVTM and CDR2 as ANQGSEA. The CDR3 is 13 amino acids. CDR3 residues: CSVGPSEGQPQHF. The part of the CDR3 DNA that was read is TGCAGCGTTGGGCCCTCCGAGGGGCAGCCC.

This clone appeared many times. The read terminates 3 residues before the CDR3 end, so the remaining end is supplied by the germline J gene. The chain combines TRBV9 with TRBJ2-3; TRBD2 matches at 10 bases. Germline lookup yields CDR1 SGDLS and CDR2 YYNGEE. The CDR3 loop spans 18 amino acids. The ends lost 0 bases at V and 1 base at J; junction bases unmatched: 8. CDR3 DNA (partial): TGTGCCAGCAGCGTAGTCCCTAGCGGGAGAAGTGGCACAGATACG. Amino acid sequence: CASSVVPSGRSGTDT. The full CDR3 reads CASSVVPSGRSGTDTQYF.

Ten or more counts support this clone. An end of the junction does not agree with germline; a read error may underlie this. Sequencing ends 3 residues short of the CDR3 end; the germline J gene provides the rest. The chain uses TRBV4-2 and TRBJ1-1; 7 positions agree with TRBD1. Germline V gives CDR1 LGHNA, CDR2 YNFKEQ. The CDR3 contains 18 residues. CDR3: CASSQRGGGNEGNTEAFF. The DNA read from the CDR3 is TGCGCCAGCAGCCAAAGGGGAGGGGGCAATGAGGGGAACACTGAA.

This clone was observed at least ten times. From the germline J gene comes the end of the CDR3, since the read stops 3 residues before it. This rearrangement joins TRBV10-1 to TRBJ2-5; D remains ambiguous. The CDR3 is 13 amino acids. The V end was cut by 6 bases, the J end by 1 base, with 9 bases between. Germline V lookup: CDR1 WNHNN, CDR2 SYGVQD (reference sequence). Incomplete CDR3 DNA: TGCGCCAGCAGCTACAGTGTCCAAGAGACC. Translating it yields CASSYSVQET. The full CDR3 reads CASSYSVQETQYF.

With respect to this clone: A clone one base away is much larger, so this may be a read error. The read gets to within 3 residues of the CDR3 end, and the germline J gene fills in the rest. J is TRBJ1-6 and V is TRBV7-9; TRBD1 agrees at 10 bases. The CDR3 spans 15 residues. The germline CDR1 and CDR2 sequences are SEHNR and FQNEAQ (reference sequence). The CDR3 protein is CVSSPRQGAQSPLHF. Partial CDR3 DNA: TGTGTCAGCAGTCCTAGACAGGGGGCTCAATCACCC. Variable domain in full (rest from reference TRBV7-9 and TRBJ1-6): DTGVSQNPRHKITKRGQNVTFRCDPISEHNRLYWYRQTLGQGPEFLTYFQNEAQLEKSRLLSDRFSAERPKGSFSTLEIQRTEQGDSAMYLCVSSPRQGAQSPLHFGNGTRLTVT.

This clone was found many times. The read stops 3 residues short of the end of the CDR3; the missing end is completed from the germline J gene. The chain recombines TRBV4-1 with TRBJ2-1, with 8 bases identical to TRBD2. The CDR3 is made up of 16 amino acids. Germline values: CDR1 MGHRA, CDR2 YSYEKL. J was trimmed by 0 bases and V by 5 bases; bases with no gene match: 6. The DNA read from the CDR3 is TGCGCCAGCAGCATACCGGGGACTAGCTCCTACAATGAG. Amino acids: CASSIPGTSSYNE. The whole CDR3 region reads CASSIPGTSSYNEQFF.

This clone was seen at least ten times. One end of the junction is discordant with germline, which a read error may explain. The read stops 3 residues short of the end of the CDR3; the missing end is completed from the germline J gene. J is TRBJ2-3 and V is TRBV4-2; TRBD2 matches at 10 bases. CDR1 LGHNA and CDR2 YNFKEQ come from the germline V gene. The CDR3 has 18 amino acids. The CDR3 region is CASSQDLLAGVSKDTQYF. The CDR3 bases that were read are TGCGCCAGCAGCCAAGATTTGCTAGCGGGGGTGAGCAAAGATACG.

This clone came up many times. The CDR3 loop reads CASSGGSNQPQHF. The sequenced part of the CDR3 DNA is TGCGCCAGCAGTGGAGGGAGCAATCAGCCC. The chain recombines TRBV10-2 with TRBJ1-5; D is unclear. The read gets to within 3 residues of the CDR3 end, and the germline J gene fills in the rest. Looked up from germline, CDR1 is WSHSY and CDR2 is SAAADI. The CDR3 is made up of 13 amino acids. Trimming stripped 4 bases from V and 1 base from J, with 5 bases between.

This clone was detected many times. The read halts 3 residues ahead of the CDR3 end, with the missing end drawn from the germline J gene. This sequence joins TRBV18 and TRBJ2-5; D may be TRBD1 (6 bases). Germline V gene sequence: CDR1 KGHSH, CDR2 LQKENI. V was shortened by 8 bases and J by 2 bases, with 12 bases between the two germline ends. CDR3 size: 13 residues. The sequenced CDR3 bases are TGTGCCAGCCAGGACAGAAGACAAGAGACC. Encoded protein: CASQDRRQET. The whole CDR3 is CASQDRRQETQYF.

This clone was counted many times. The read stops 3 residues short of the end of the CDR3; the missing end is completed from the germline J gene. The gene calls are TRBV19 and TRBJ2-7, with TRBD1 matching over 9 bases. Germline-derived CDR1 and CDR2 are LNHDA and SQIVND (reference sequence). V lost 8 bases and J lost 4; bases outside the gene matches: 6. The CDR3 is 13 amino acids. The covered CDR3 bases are TGTGCCAGTGGGAAGACAGGGGGATACGAG. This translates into CASGKTGGYE. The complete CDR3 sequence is CASGKTGGYEQYF.

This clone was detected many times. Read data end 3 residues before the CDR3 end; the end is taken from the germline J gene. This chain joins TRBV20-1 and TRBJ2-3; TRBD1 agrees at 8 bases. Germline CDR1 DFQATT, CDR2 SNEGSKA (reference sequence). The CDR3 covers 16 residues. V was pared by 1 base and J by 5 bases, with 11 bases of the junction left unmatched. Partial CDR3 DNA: TGCAGTGCTAGAGTTGTTGGGCAGGGGGCTAAAGATACG. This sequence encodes CSARVVGQGAKDT. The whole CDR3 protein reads CSARVVGQGAKDTQYF.

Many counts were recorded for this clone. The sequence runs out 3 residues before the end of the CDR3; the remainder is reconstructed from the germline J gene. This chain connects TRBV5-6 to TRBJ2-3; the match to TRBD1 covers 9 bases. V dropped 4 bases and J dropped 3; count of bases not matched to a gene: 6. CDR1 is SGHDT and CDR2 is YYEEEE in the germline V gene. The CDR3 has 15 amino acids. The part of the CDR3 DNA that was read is TGTGCCAGCAGCCTCGGACAGGGGTTGACAGATACG. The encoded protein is CASSLGQGLTDT. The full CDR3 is CASSLGQGLTDTQYF. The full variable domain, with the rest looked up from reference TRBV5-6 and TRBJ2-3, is DAGVTQSPTHLIKTRGQQVTLRCSPKSGHDTVSWYQQALGQGPQFIFQYYEEEERQRGNFPDRFSGHQFPNYSSELNVNALLLGDSALYLCASSLGQGLTDTQYFGPGTRLTVL.

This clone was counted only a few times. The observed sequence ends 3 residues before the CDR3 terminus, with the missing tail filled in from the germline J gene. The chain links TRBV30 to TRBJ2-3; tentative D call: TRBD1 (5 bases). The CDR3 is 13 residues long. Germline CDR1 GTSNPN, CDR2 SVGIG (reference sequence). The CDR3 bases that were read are TGTGCCTGGAGTGTCGACAGCCAAGAGACG. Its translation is CAWSVDSQET. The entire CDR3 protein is CAWSVDSQETQYF.

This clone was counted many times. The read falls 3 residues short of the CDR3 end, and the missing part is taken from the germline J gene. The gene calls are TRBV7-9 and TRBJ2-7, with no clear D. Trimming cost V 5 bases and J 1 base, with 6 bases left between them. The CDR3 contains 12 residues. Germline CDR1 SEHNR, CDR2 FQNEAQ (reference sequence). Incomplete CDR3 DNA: TGTGCCAGCAGCCCCGGGTCCTACGAG. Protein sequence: CASSPGSYE. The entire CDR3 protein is CASSPGSYEQYF.